A selection of T cell receptor beta chains follows, all from one sample in a study of blood T cells in healthy people across ages. Via MiXCR, TCRdb re-called the 5' RACE reads, giving one row per CDR3 protein. The sample consists of 550,000 to 800,000 distinct CDR3 sequences, approximately 31% of them appearing once. Material: blood. All receptors derive from an elderly woman in good health. The CDR3 runs from the conserved cysteine through the conserved F or W. The D gene is left open where the match is weak. Clone size is stated in some rows and not others, as once, few, many or a class when expanded.

J gene: TRBJ2-5; V gene: TRBV7-2; D gene: .; clone size: many; CDR3 DNA: TGTGCCAGCAGCTTCCGCACCCCGGGGGTGACCCAGTACTTC; CDR3 protein: CASSFRTPGVTQYF
J gene: TRBJ2-3; V gene: TRBV7-2; D gene: TRBD2; clone size: many; CDR3 DNA: TGTGCCAGCAGCTTAGCACCGAGCGGGGGATCAGATACGCAGTATTTT; CDR3 protein: CASSLAPSGGSDTQYF
J gene: TRBJ1-1; V gene: TRBV4-3; D gene: .; clone size: many; CDR3 DNA: TGCGCCAGCAGCCAAGATCTAGCTCTGAGGGGGTACCTTGGTGGGGACACTGAAGCTTTCTTT; CDR3 protein: CASSQDLALRGYLGGDTEAFF
J gene: TRBJ1-2; V gene: TRBV29-1; D gene: .; clone size: many; CDR3 DNA: TGCAGCGTTGAGGAGGCTAACTATGGCTACACCTTC; CDR3 protein: CSVEEANYGYTF
J gene: TRBJ2-5; V gene: TRBV24-1; D gene: TRBD1; clone size: .; CDR3 DNA: TGTGCCATCCTGGACAGGGGGCTGAAGACCCAGTACTTC; CDR3 protein: CAILDRGLKTQYF
J gene: TRBJ2-3; V gene: TRBV12-3/TRBV12-4; D gene: .; clone size: .; CDR3 DNA: TGTGCCAGCAGTGGTGAAGTTGGCGAAACAGATACGCAGTATTTT; CDR3 protein: CASSGEVGETDTQYF
J gene: TRBJ1-2; V gene: TRBV24-1; D gene: TRBD1; clone size: .; CDR3 DNA: TGTGCCACCAGTGGACCTCAGACAGGGAGCTATGGCTACACCTTC; CDR3 protein: CATSGPQTGSYGYTF
J gene: TRBJ2-7; V gene: TRBV6-2/TRBV6-3; D gene: .; clone size: .; CDR3 DNA: TGTGCCAGCAGTCGGTGGGTGAACGAGCAGTACTTC; CDR3 protein: CASSRWVNEQYF
J gene: TRBJ2-1; V gene: TRBV29-1; D gene: .; clone size: many; CDR3 DNA: TGCAGCGTTGCGGGGATCCTCAATGAGCAGTTCTTC; CDR3 protein: CSVAGILNEQFF
J gene: TRBJ2-1; V gene: TRBV5-4; D gene: .; clone size: many; CDR3 DNA: TGTGCCAGCAGCCCCGGACAGATGCAGTTCTTC; CDR3 protein: CASSPGQMQFF
J gene: TRBJ2-7; V gene: TRBV3-1; D gene: .; clone size: .; CDR3 DNA: TGTGCCAGCAGCCAATCGCAACTTAAGGGCGAGCAGTACTTC; CDR3 protein: CASSQSQLKGEQYF
J gene: TRBJ2-7; V gene: TRBV7-6; D gene: TRBD2; clone size: many; CDR3 DNA: TGTGCCAGCAGCTTAGAGGATAGCGGGGGCTACGAGCAGTACTTC; CDR3 protein: CASSLEDSGGYEQYF
J gene: TRBJ2-1; V gene: TRBV27; D gene: TRBD1; clone size: many; CDR3 DNA: TGTGCCAGCACCCAGGGGGCAGGGGCTCCCTACAATGAGCAGTTCTTC; CDR3 protein: CASTQGAGAPYNEQFF
J gene: TRBJ2-5; V gene: TRBV7-2; D gene: TRBD1; clone size: many; CDR3 DNA: TGTGCCAGCAGCCGACAAACAACAGGGGCAGAGACCCAGTACTTC; CDR3 protein: CASSRQTTGAETQYF
J gene: TRBJ2-3; V gene: TRBV6-5; D gene: .; clone size: many; CDR3 DNA: TGTGCCAGCAGTTACTCGGCCCCGCCTAACCCAGATACGCAGTATTTT; CDR3 protein: CASSYSAPPNPDTQYF
J gene: TRBJ1-4; V gene: TRBV12-3/TRBV12-4; D gene: .; clone size: .; CDR3 DNA: TGTGCCAGCAGTTTTGGGGCCAGCCCAACTAATGAAAAACTGTTTTTT; CDR3 protein: CASSFGASPTNEKLFF
J gene: TRBJ2-7; V gene: TRBV5-1; D gene: TRBD1; clone size: many; CDR3 DNA: TGCGCCAGCAGCAAAGGGACAGGGGTCCGGTACGAGCAGTACTTC; CDR3 protein: CASSKGTGVRYEQYF
J gene: TRBJ2-7; V gene: TRBV7-2; D gene: TRBD2; clone size: many; CDR3 DNA: TGTGCCAGCAGCTTAGGTCTAGCGGGGGGGATCGAGCAGTACTTC; CDR3 protein: CASSLGLAGGIEQYF
J gene: TRBJ2-7; V gene: TRBV13; D gene: .; clone size: many; CDR3 DNA: TGTGCCAGCAGCACGCGCCCCTCCCAGGTCTCCTACGAGCAGTACTTC; CDR3 protein: CASSTRPSQVSYEQYF
J gene: TRBJ2-3; V gene: TRBV30; D gene: TRBD2; clone size: .; CDR3 DNA: TGTGCCTGGAGTCTTACTAGCGGGGAGGCAGATACGCAGTATTTT; CDR3 protein: CAWSLTSGEADTQYF
J gene: TRBJ2-7; V gene: TRBV5-1; D gene: .; clone size: .; CDR3 DNA: TGCGCCAGCAGCCCCTTGGGGGTAGGCGGCTACGAGCAGTACTTC; CDR3 protein: CASSPLGVGGYEQYF
J gene: TRBJ1-1; V gene: TRBV20-1; D gene: .; clone size: .; CDR3 DNA: TGCAGTGCTTGGGACGGTATGAACACTGAAGCTTTCTTT; CDR3 protein: CSAWDGMNTEAFF
J gene: TRBJ1-2; V gene: TRBV5-5; D gene: .; clone size: many; CDR3 DNA: TGTGCCAGCAGCTTCGACCCCATTTGGGCTAACTATGGCTACACCTTC; CDR3 protein: CASSFDPIWANYGYTF
J gene: TRBJ2-5; V gene: TRBV20-1; D gene: .; clone size: once; CDR3 DNA: TGCAGTGCTAGCGCGGTGACGCAAGAGACCCAGTACTTC; CDR3 protein: CSASAVTQETQYF
J gene: TRBJ2-2; V gene: TRBV11-3; D gene: .; clone size: .; CDR3 DNA: TGTGCCAGCAGCACGGACTGGAACACCGGGGAGCTGTTTTTT; CDR3 protein: CASSTDWNTGELFF
J gene: TRBJ1-6; V gene: TRBV4-3; D gene: .; clone size: many; CDR3 DNA: TGCGCCAGCAGCCAAGTAAGAGGGGCCCGGGATTCACCCCTCCACTTT; CDR3 protein: CASSQVRGARDSPLHF
J gene: TRBJ2-3; V gene: TRBV20-1; D gene: TRBD2; clone size: .; CDR3 DNA: TGCAGTGCTAGACCCCAGGGGAGACTAGCGGGTTCCAGGGGCACAGATACGCAGTATTTT; CDR3 protein: CSARPQGRLAGSRGTDTQYF
J gene: TRBJ1-5; V gene: TRBV29-1; D gene: .; clone size: many; CDR3 DNA: TGCAGCGTTTCGATTAGTGCCAATCAGCCCCAGCATTTT; CDR3 protein: CSVSISANQPQHF
J gene: TRBJ2-1; V gene: TRBV5-6; D gene: .; clone size: .; CDR3 DNA: TGTGCCAGCAGCTTGGGAAGGGGTTACAATGAGCAGTTCTTC; CDR3 protein: CASSLGRGYNEQFF
J gene: TRBJ2-2; V gene: TRBV6-5; D gene: TRBD1; clone size: few; CDR3 DNA: TGTGCCAGCAGGGACAGGTTCACCGGGGAGCTGTTTTTT; CDR3 protein: CASRDRFTGELFF
J gene: TRBJ2-5; V gene: TRBV20-1; D gene: .; clone size: .; CDR3 DNA: TGCAATGCCCGAGTCCCCGGCGTCGCCTTTGGAGAGACCCAGTACTTC; CDR3 protein: CNARVPGVAFGETQYF
J gene: TRBJ2-5; V gene: TRBV29-1; D gene: .; clone size: .; CDR3 DNA: TGCAGCGTTGTAGGACAACTGACTGGGGAGACCCAGTACTTC; CDR3 protein: CSVVGQLTGETQYF
J gene: TRBJ2-1; V gene: TRBV6-1; D gene: TRBD2; clone size: many; CDR3 DNA: TGTGCCAGCAGTGAACGGGGGGGCCGGAATGAGCAGTTCTTC; CDR3 protein: CASSERGGRNEQFF
J gene: TRBJ1-2; V gene: TRBV5-1; D gene: .; clone size: .; CDR3 DNA: TGCGCCAGCAGCTTGGACAGTCCGAACTATGGCTACACCTTC; CDR3 protein: CASSLDSPNYGYTF
J gene: TRBJ1-2; V gene: TRBV5-1; D gene: .; clone size: .; CDR3 DNA: TGCGCCAGCAGTTTGGCCCTCACCGTTTTACCAGGGGAGGGCTACACCTTC; CDR3 protein: CASSLALTVLPGEGYTF
J gene: TRBJ1-5; V gene: TRBV3-1; D gene: TRBD1; clone size: few; CDR3 DNA: TGTGCCAGCAGCCAAGCGACAGGGGGTAATCAGCCCCAGCATTTT; CDR3 protein: CASSQATGGNQPQHF
J gene: TRBJ1-1; V gene: TRBV15; D gene: .; clone size: .; CDR3 DNA: TGTGCCACCAGCAGAGATTCCGGGAACACTGAAGCTTTCTTT; CDR3 protein: CATSRDSGNTEAFF
J gene: TRBJ1-6; V gene: TRBV2; D gene: .; clone size: .; CDR3 DNA: TGTGCCAGCAGCCTAGACCCGGCCTTCCATAATTCACGCCTCCACTTT; CDR3 protein: CASSLDPAFHNSRLHF
J gene: TRBJ1-2; V gene: TRBV28; D gene: TRBD1; clone size: once; CDR3 DNA: TGTGCCAGCAGTTTGGGACAGTCGGGCACCTTC; CDR3 protein: CASSLGQSGTF
J gene: TRBJ2-3; V gene: TRBV20-1; D gene: TRBD2; clone size: many; CDR3 DNA: TGCAGTGCTAGCACCCTAGCGGGGGGGCCGGATACGCAGTATTTT; CDR3 protein: CSASTLAGGPDTQYF
J gene: TRBJ1-1; V gene: TRBV24-1; D gene: .; clone size: .; CDR3 DNA: TGTGCCACCAGTGGAGGGATCGGCACTGAAGCTTTCTTT; CDR3 protein: CATSGGIGTEAFF
J gene: TRBJ2-7; V gene: TRBV5-1; D gene: .; clone size: few; CDR3 DNA: TGCGCCAGCAGCGAGGACGGCTCCTACGAGCAGTACTTC; CDR3 protein: CASSEDGSYEQYF
J gene: TRBJ2-6; V gene: TRBV9; D gene: .; clone size: .; CDR3 DNA: TGTGCCAACAGCCTTCTATCGGGGGCCAACGTCCTGACTTTC; CDR3 protein: CANSLLSGANVLTF
J gene: TRBJ1-2; V gene: TRBV5-1; D gene: .; clone size: many; CDR3 DNA: TGCGCCAGCAGCTTGGCCAACTCGGGAGGCTATGGCTACACCTTC; CDR3 protein: CASSLANSGGYGYTF
J gene: TRBJ1-1; V gene: TRBV12-3/TRBV12-4; D gene: .; clone size: few; CDR3 DNA: TGTGCCAGCACGGCTGTGAGGAGTATAACTGAAGCTTTCTTT; CDR3 protein: CASTAVRSITEAFF
J gene: TRBJ1-1; V gene: TRBV20-1; D gene: .; clone size: .; CDR3 DNA: TGCAGTGCCCAAAGACAGGAAAGGAAGAACACTGAAGCTTTCTTT; CDR3 protein: CSAQRQERKNTEAFF
J gene: TRBJ1-2; V gene: TRBV27; D gene: .; clone size: few; CDR3 DNA: TGTGCCAGCAGTCCCAGAGATTGGCCGGGCTACACCTTC; CDR3 protein: CASSPRDWPGYTF
J gene: TRBJ1-2; V gene: TRBV6-5; D gene: .; clone size: .; CDR3 DNA: TGTGCCAGCAGACCAAGGGTTGACTATGGCTACACCTTC; CDR3 protein: CASRPRVDYGYTF
J gene: TRBJ2-3; V gene: TRBV4-2; D gene: .; clone size: once; CDR3 DNA: TGTGCCAGCAGCCAAGAGGATCGGCCAGATACGCAGTATTTT; CDR3 protein: CASSQEDRPDTQYF
J gene: TRBJ2-5; V gene: TRBV4-2; D gene: .; clone size: .; CDR3 DNA: TGTGCCAGCAGCCTCGACCTCCAAGAGCAGTACTTC; CDR3 protein: CASSLDLQEQYF
J gene: TRBJ2-7; V gene: TRBV7-2; D gene: .; clone size: many; CDR3 DNA: TGTGCCAGCAGCATGAGCAGGGGAATTTCCTACGAGCAGTACTTC; CDR3 protein: CASSMSRGISYEQYF
J gene: TRBJ2-4; V gene: TRBV7-9; D gene: .; clone size: .; CDR3 DNA: TGTGCCAGCAGCTCCGGACCGGGAGTTCAGTACTTC; CDR3 protein: CASSSGPGVQYF
J gene: TRBJ1-1; V gene: TRBV7-9; D gene: .; clone size: once; CDR3 DNA: TGTGCCAGCAGCCCACTAGTGAACACTGAAGCTTTCTTT; CDR3 protein: CASSPLVNTEAFF